The 18 T cell receptor beta chains listed next were all sequenced from one sample in a study of blood T cells in healthy people across ages. Primers used in a second PCR of about 7 to 11 cycles were a sample-barcoded 5' primer and a J-beta primer mix. TCRdb processed the 5' RACE reads anew with MiXCR; each CDR3 protein has one entry. The sample records more than 800,000 distinct CDR3 sequences, about 30% being singletons. Specimen: blood. The receptors were gathered from an elderly woman in good health.

This clonotype occurred many times. The genes are TRBV10-3 and TRBJ1-2; D is uncertain. This CDR3 spans 14 amino acids. Germline loops: CDR1 ENHRY, CDR2 SYGVKD. Trimming shortened V by 5 bases and J by 1 base, and 11 bases separated the two germline ends. The CDR3 loop reads CAISSLGNNYGYTF. DNA of the CDR3: TGTGCCATCAGTAGCCTTGGGAATAACTATGGCTACACCTTC.

This clonotype was observed at least ten times. The rearrangement joins TRBV6-2 or TRBV6-3 to TRBJ2-1; D possibly corresponds to TRBD1 (5 bases). The CDR3 covers 12 residues. Trimming left V 4 bases short and J 15 bases short, with 16 bases between. Germline V gene data show CDR1 as MNHEY and CDR2 as SVGEGT. The CDR3 spells CASSSRVRRRFF. In nucleotides, the CDR3 is TGTGCCAGCAGTTCCAGGGTACGCCGGCGGTTCTTC.

A note on this clonotype: The junction does not match germline at one end; this may be a read error. CDR3 sequence: CAGSHSTGNEQYF. The CDR3 region has the DNA TGTGCCGGCAGTCATTCGACAGGGAATGAGCAGTACTTC. V usage is TRBV12-3 or TRBV12-4 and J usage is TRBJ2-7, with 7 positions matching TRBD1. The CDR3 runs to 13 residues.

This clonotype showed up just once. The rearrangement joins TRBV20-1 to TRBJ2-7, with no clear D. The CDR3 runs 15 residues. Per the germline V gene, CDR1 is DFQATT and CDR2 is SNEGSKA (reference sequence). V was clipped by 4 bases and J by 7 bases, with 23 bases between them. CDR3 loop: CSAKLRRPPYNEQYF. CDR3 bases: TGCAGTGCTAAGCTCAGACGCCCTCCCTACAATGAGCAGTACTTC.

This clonotype showed up many times. The V and J genes are TRBV7-6 and TRBJ2-5; 8 bases align to TRBD2. J was trimmed by 5 bases and V by 1 base; bases with no gene match: 9. The CDR3 covers 16 residues. Per the germline V gene, CDR1 is SGHVS and CDR2 is FNYEAQ. The DNA of the CDR3 is TGTGCCAGCAGCTTAGGCCCCCGGACTAGCTACGAGACCCAGTACTTC. It encodes CASSLGPRTSYETQYF. The full variable domain, with the rest looked up from reference TRBV7-6 and TRBJ2-5, is GAGVSQSPRYKVTKRGQDVALRCDPISGHVSLYWYRQALGQGPEFLTYFNYEAQQDKSGLPNDRFSAERPEGSISTLTIQRTEQRDSAMYRCASSLGPRTSYETQYFGPGTRLLVL.

This clonotype was observed many times. The chain recombines TRBV7-2 with TRBJ2-7; 8 nucleotides line up with TRBD1. The CDR3 sequence is 15 residues long. From germline, CDR1 is SGHTA and CDR2 FQGNSA. Trimming cost V 5 bases and J 3 bases; bases outside gene matches: 9. CDR3 sequence: CASSATPGQGYEQYF. In nucleotides, the CDR3 is TGTGCCAGCAGCGCCACCCCCGGACAGGGCTACGAGCAGTACTTC. Based on the CDR3 plus reference TRBV7-2 and TRBJ2-7, the full variable domain is GAGVSQSPSNKVTEKGKDVELRCDPISGHTALYWYRQSLGQGLEFLIYFQGNSAPDKSGLPSDRFSAERTGGSVSTLTIQRTQQEDSAVYLCASSATPGQGYEQYFGPGTRLTVT.

V usage is TRBV20-1 and J usage is TRBJ1-5; 12 bases align to TRBD1. V was clipped by 6 bases and J by 2 bases; unmatched bases: 8. This CDR3 is built from 16 residues. Germline assignment: CDR1 DFQATT and CDR2 SNEGSKA (reference sequence). The CDR3 nucleotides read TGCAGTGCGAGGGGACAGGGGGCGCGGGGCAATCAGCCCCAGCATTTT. Its protein is CSARGQGARGNQPQHF.

This clonotype was counted ten times or more. The chain links TRBV9 to TRBJ2-7; D remains ambiguous. Germline loops: CDR1 SGDLS, CDR2 YYNGEE. CDR3 length: 14 residues. Trimming removed 2 bases at V and 0 bases at J, with 9 bases between. The CDR3 DNA reads as TGTGCCAGCAGCGTGGACCGTAGCTCCTACGAGCAGTACTTC. It translates to CASSVDRSSYEQYF.

This clonotype was seen only a few times. The chain employs TRBV6-5 and TRBJ2-5; D not certain. The CDR3 runs to 15 residues. V lost 5 bases and J lost 11, with 24 bases in between. The germline gives CDR1 MNHEY, CDR2 SVGAGI. The CDR3 reads CASSRKVVGYNEQYF. In DNA, the CDR3 is TGTGCCAGCAGTCGAAAAGTGGTAGGGTACAATGAGCAGTACTTC.

The chain joins TRBV30 to TRBJ1-4; TRBD1 matches 9 bases. This CDR3 has 14 amino acids. Germline lookup yields CDR1 GTSNPN and CDR2 SVGIG (reference sequence). V lost 3 bases to trimming and J lost 7 bases; unmatched junction nucleotides: 6. For the CDR3, the DNA is TGTGCCTGGAGCCCGGGACAGGGCCGTGAAAAACTGTTTTTT. It specifies CAWSPGQGREKLFF.

As concerns this clonotype: Just one base apart from a much larger clone, this may be a read error. The chain recombines TRBV29-1 with TRBJ2-5; D is perhaps TRBD1 or TRBD2 (6 bases each). The CDR3 runs 12 residues. With 7 bases removed from V and 5 bases from J, the gap between germline ends came to 14 bases. Looked up from germline, CDR1 is SQVTM and CDR2 is ANQGSEA. CDR3 sequence reads: CSGSRRGETQYF. For the CDR3, the DNA is TGCAGCGGTTCTAGGAGGGGGGAGACCCAGTACTTC. Complete variable domain (other parts from reference TRBV29-1 and TRBJ2-5): SAVISQKPSRDICQRGTSLTIQCQVDSQVTMMFWYRQQPGQSLTLIATANQGSEATYESGFVIDKFPISRPNLTFSTLTVSNMSPEDSSIYLCSGSRRGETQYFGPGTRLLVL.

To note about this clonotype: This may be a read error: a much more frequent sequence differs by one nucleotide. This chain uses TRBV27 with TRBJ2-7, with D unclear. The V gene's germline CDR1 is MNHEY and CDR2 SMNVEV (reference sequence). This CDR3 spans 15 amino acids. The CDR3 DNA follows: TGTGCCAGCAGTTTAAAGTGGTCAGTCTCCTACAAGCAGTACTTC. Its translation is CASSLKWSVSYKQYF.

This clonotype was recorded a few times. The CDR3, as DNA: TGTGCCAGCAGCCGAGGGAACAGTATCAATAATTCACCCCTCCACTTT. Translation gives CASSRGNSINNSPLHF. This rearrangement joins TRBV7-9 to TRBJ1-6; D uncertain. Trimming took off 5 bases at V and 5 bases at J, with 16 bases between the two ends. The length of the CDR3 is 16 residues. The germline V gene encodes CDR1 SEHNR and CDR2 FQNEAQ (reference sequence).

There are a few counts of this clonotype. The chain carries TRBV11-2 and TRBJ2-3, with 7 bases fitting TRBD2. The CDR3 is 16 amino acids. J was trimmed by 0 bases and V by 7 bases; bases with no gene match: 10. Germline CDR1 reads SGHAT; CDR2 reads FQNNGV. The CDR3 loop is CASIRGAGLSTDTQYF. In nucleotides, the CDR3 is TGTGCCAGCATTCGGGGTGCGGGACTAAGCACAGATACGCAGTATTTT.

The chain joins TRBV30 to TRBJ1-5; no firm D call. The CDR3 extends over 14 amino acids. Germline V lookup: CDR1 GTSNPN, CDR2 SVGIG (reference sequence). Trimming took 3 bases from V and 0 from J, leaving 9 bases between them. The CDR3 sequence is CAWSRPGSNQPQHF. Here the CDR3 DNA reads TGTGCCTGGAGCCGGCCGGGTAGCAATCAGCCCCAGCATTTT.

There are a few counts of this clonotype. The rearrangement links TRBV11-2 to TRBJ1-1; D is unresolved. Germline loops: CDR1 SGHAT, CDR2 FQNNGV. The CDR3 length is 15 residues. V was clipped by 3 bases and J by 4 bases, with 15 bases between them. In DNA form, the CDR3 reads TGTGCCAGCAGCTTGCTCGGGGAAAGTAGCACTGAAGCTTTCTTT. Translating gives CASSLLGESSTEAFF.

This clonotype was detected many times. The rearrangement uses TRBV5-1 and TRBJ1-2; D is uncertain. Germline V CDR1 and CDR2: SGHRS, YFSETQ. The CDR3 covers 13 residues. V gave up 2 bases and J gave up 8 bases, with 13 bases separating them. CDR3 protein: CASSLGQREGYTF. CDR3 nucleotide sequence: TGCGCCAGCAGCTTAGGCCAGCGAGAGGGCTACACCTTC.

For this clonotype: A much larger clone lies one base from this, so it may be a read error. This chain uses TRBV5-4 with TRBJ2-1, with 7 bases that match TRBD2. CDR1 is SGHNT and CDR2 is YYREEE in the germline V gene (reference sequence). CDR3 length equals 16 residues. The CDR3, as DNA: TGTGCCAGCAGCTCCGGACTGGGCGGGGGATACAGTGAGCAGTTCTTC. This encodes CASSSGLGGGYSEQFF.